One and the same sample provided the 30 T cell receptor beta chains below, sequenced in a study of cytomegalovirus exposure and HLA in healthy donors. PCR amplification relied on 60 Vbeta primers (plus 13 Jbeta primers). Libraries were prepared by immunoSEQ multiplex PCR; TCRdb keeps only in-frame clonotypes and omits some of them. The table includes some 140,000 clones, approximately 80% detected once. Sequenced input: PBMCs. All receptors come from a man aged 25-45 years in good health and CMV-seropositive.

With regard to this clone: Other DNA sequences of this sample code for an identical CDR3. The chain uses TRBV29-1 and TRBJ2-7; tentative D call: TRBD2 (6 bases). The CDR3 spans 12 residues. V shed 7 bases and J shed 2 bases, with 12 bases lying between them. Germline V gene data show CDR1 as SQVTM and CDR2 as ANQGSEA. This CDR3 reads CSGGVTAYEQYF. Here the CDR3 DNA reads TGCAGCGGGGGGGTGACAGCCTACGAGCAGTACTTC.

This chain joins TRBV11-2 and TRBJ2-1; 9 bases are shared with TRBD2. V was clipped by 1 base and J by 7 bases; unmatched bases: 5. Germline V gene sequence: CDR1 SGHAT, CDR2 FQNNGV. CDR3 size: 15 residues. CDR3 sequence reads: CASSLGAGGLNEQFF. The CDR3, as DNA: TGTGCCAGCAGCTTAGGGGCGGGAGGGTTGAATGAGCAGTTCTTC.

The J gene is TRBJ1-1, the V gene TRBV6-5; D might be TRBD1 (5 bases). The V end lost 6 bases, the J end lost 2 bases, and 10 bases lay between the germline ends. The CDR3 covers 13 residues. The germline gives CDR1 MNHEY, CDR2 SVGAGI. CDR3 DNA sequence: TGTGCCAGCAGCTTCGACAGCAACACTGAAGCTTTCTTT. Protein: CASSFDSNTEAFF.

The rearrangement uses TRBV28 and TRBJ1-4; D is uncertain. This CDR3 is built from 16 residues. V was pared by 1 base and J by 0 bases, with 9 bases between. Germline V gene sequence: CDR1 MDHEN, CDR2 SYDVKM. The CDR3 here is CASSLSIAATNEKLFF. The CDR3 DNA reads TGTGCCAGCAGTTTATCCATAGCAGCAACTAATGAAAAACTGTTTTTT.

This sequence joins TRBV10-3 and TRBJ2-7; 11 positions match TRBD2. V lost 2 bases, J lost 0 bases, and 3 bases stayed unmatched. Germline V gene lookup returns CDR1 ENHRY and CDR2 SYGVKD. The CDR3 is made up of 16 amino acids. The CDR3 DNA reads as TGTGCCATCAGTGAGGAGACTAGCGGGGACTCCTACGAGCAGTACTTC. It translates to CAISEETSGDSYEQYF.

DNA for the CDR3: TGCGCCAGCAGCTTGGCGTTGGGGACAGGGGGAGCAAGGGGGGAAAAACTGTTTTTT. It yields the protein CASSLALGTGGARGEKLFF. The chain is built from TRBV5-1 and TRBJ1-4, with 11 bases lining up with TRBD1. Germline V lookup: CDR1 SGHRS, CDR2 YFSETQ. The CDR3 is made up of 19 amino acids. V shed 0 bases, J shed 8 bases, and the junction held 15 bases outside the gene matches.

This rearrangement joins TRBV4-2 to TRBJ2-7; 8 bases are shared with TRBD2. The CDR3 loop spans 12 amino acids. After removal of 6 bases from V and 5 bases from J, the junction contained 3 bases not matched to a gene. Germline CDR1 and CDR2: LGHNA and YNFKEQ. CDR3 loop: CASSLTSDEQYF. The CDR3 nucleotides are TGTGCCAGCAGTCTGACTAGCGACGAGCAGTACTTC.

The CDR3 DNA reads TGCGCCAGCAGCCTGGGACTACCGAACACCGGGGAGCTGTTTTTT. This encodes CASSLGLPNTGELFF. This chain connects TRBV5-1 to TRBJ2-2; 7 bases line up with TRBD2. Trimming cost V 4 bases and J 0 bases; bases outside gene matches: 3. The CDR3 length is 15 residues. CDR1 is SGHRS and CDR2 is YFSETQ in the germline V gene.

The rearrangement links TRBV6-1 to TRBJ1-1; possibly TRBD1 for D (5 bases). This CDR3 has 13 residues. The germline CDR1 and CDR2 sequences are MNHNS and SASEGT. V lost 5 bases to trimming and J lost 1 base, with 8 bases between them. CDR3 region: CASSSQGNTEAFF. In DNA, the CDR3 is TGTGCCAGCAGTTCTCAGGGGAACACTGAAGCTTTCTTT.

This chain links TRBV5-1 with TRBJ1-2, with 8 bases fitting TRBD1. The junction had 14 bases not matched to a gene; V was cut back by 5 bases and J by 8 bases. This CDR3 is built from 15 residues. Germline CDR1 reads SGHRS; CDR2 reads YFSETQ. The CDR3 coding sequence is TGCGCCAGCAGTCTCGCACCCGGGACAGGCAGCGGCTACACCTTC. This gives the protein CASSLAPGTGSGYTF.

The chain combines TRBV28 with TRBJ2-5; D call uncertain. The CDR3 totals 13 residues. CDR1 and CDR2 from the germline V gene are MDHEN and SYDVKM. V lost 3 bases, J lost 5 bases, and 10 bases lay in between. The DNA for the CDR3 is TGTGCCAGCAGTTTGCCGGGTACGGAGACCCAGTACTTC. This codes for CASSLPGTETQYF.

The CDR3, as DNA: TGTGCCATCAGTGAGAATAGCGGGAGGGCGGGTTACGAGCAGTACTTC. The encoded protein is CAISENSGRAGYEQYF. The chain recombines TRBV10-3 with TRBJ2-5; 11 nucleotides match TRBD2. The assigned J gene may be wrong: the sequence end matches TRBJ2-7 better. Per germline, CDR1 ENHRY and CDR2 SYGVKD. This CDR3 region has 16 residues.

This clone has more than one count but fewer than ten. Additional DNA sequences in this sample encode the identical CDR3. The chain couples TRBV9 to TRBJ2-5, with TRBD2 matching over 9 bases. The V gene's germline CDR1 is SGDLS and CDR2 YYNGEE. Germline trimming cut 0 bases from V and 4 bases from J; bases unmatched to any gene: 7. CDR3 length: 16 amino acids. The CDR3 region is CASSVDGSGRGETQYF. The CDR3 DNA follows: TGTGCCAGCAGCGTAGACGGTAGCGGGAGAGGAGAGACCCAGTACTTC.

The gene calls are TRBV19 and TRBJ1-5; no reliable D call. This CDR3 contains 15 residues. V was clipped by 4 bases and J by 0 bases, with 10 bases between them. From germline, CDR1 is LNHDA and CDR2 SQIVND (reference sequence). The DNA of the CDR3 is TGTGCCAGTAGTAGGGCAGATGATAGCAATCAGCCCCAGCATTTT. This sequence encodes CASSRADDSNQPQHF.

The chain is built from TRBV4-2 and TRBJ2-2, with D possibly being TRBD1 (6 bases). There are 18 residues in the CDR3. Germline lookup yields CDR1 LGHNA and CDR2 YNFKEQ. V gave up 4 bases and J gave up 0 bases, with 18 bases separating them. In DNA, the CDR3 is TGTGCCAGCAGCCCAAAACCCACAGGGCTTTCGAACACCGGGGAGCTGTTTTTT. Protein product: CASSPKPTGLSNTGELFF.

In the case of this clone: No conserved phenylalanine or tryptophan ends this CDR3, so it is likely a read error. The rearrangement uses TRBV30 and TRBJ1-1, with a weak D call TRBD1 (6 bases). V lost 2 bases to trimming and J lost 2 bases, with 15 bases between them. The CDR3 totals 15 residues. The V gene's germline CDR1 is GTSNPN and CDR2 SVGIG (reference sequence). The CDR3 loop is CAWSTSRTANTEAFL. CDR3 DNA: TGTGCCTGGAGTACCAGTAGGACAGCCAACACTGAAGCTTTCCTT.

V is TRBV5-6 and J is TRBJ1-1, with unresolved D. CDR3 length: 15 amino acids. With 0 bases removed from V and 3 bases from J, the gap between germline ends came to 12 bases. Germline-derived CDR1 and CDR2 are SGHDT and YYEEEE. The CDR3 region is CASSLEREVDTEAFF. CDR3 nucleotides: TGTGCCAGCAGCTTGGAACGGGAGGTCGACACTGAAGCTTTCTTT.

The chain carries TRBV4-2 and TRBJ1-5; D ambiguous. Germline V lookup: CDR1 LGHNA, CDR2 YNFKEQ. V lost 1 base to trimming and J lost 6 bases, with 13 bases between them. This CDR3 comprises 15 residues. The CDR3 bases are TGTGCCAGCAGCCAAGTCGAGAGGGTTAGTCAGCCCCAGCATTTT. Protein product: CASSQVERVSQPQHF.

This clone appeared once. The chain couples TRBV28 to TRBJ2-7; 8 bases are a match to TRBD2. V was clipped by 6 bases and J by 4 bases; unmatched bases: 14. Germline V lookup: CDR1 MDHEN, CDR2 SYDVKM. This CDR3 spans 16 amino acids. The CDR3 DNA is TGTGCCAGCAGCAACAGGGAGCGGGAGTCCTATTACGAGCAGTACTTC. It specifies CASSNRERESYYEQYF.

This chain uses TRBV5-1 with TRBJ2-1; D gene ambiguous. The germline CDR1 and CDR2 sequences are SGHRS and YFSETQ. The CDR3 has 16 residues. The V gene lost 0 bases and the J gene lost 0 bases, with 10 bases spanning the gap. In DNA form, the CDR3 reads TGCGCCAGCAGCTTGGCTTCCGTTCTCTCCTACAATGAGCAGTTCTTC. This translates into CASSLASVLSYNEQFF.

The chain couples TRBV7-2 to TRBJ1-2; D is ambiguous. The germline V and J ends were trimmed by 0 bases and 6 bases, with 11 bases remaining between them. CDR3 length equals 14 residues. The germline V gene encodes CDR1 SGHTA and CDR2 FQGNSA. The DNA for the CDR3 is TGTGCCAGCAGCTTAGCATCACGGGAGGATGGCTACACCTTC. Translated: CASSLASREDGYTF.

The chain links TRBV28 to TRBJ2-7, with TRBD1 identical over 10 bases. This CDR3 spans 19 amino acids. The V segment lost 6 bases and the J segment 0 bases; nucleotides outside the gene matches: 17. Germline loops: CDR1 MDHEN, CDR2 SYDVKM. As DNA, the CDR3 is TGTGCCAGCAGCTCAACCCGGGACAGGGGATTCGCGAGCTCCTACGAGCAGTACTTC. Translating gives CASSSTRDRGFASSYEQYF.

J is TRBJ2-3 and V is TRBV7-8; TRBD2 agrees at 9 bases. Germline V gene sequence: CDR1 SGHVS, CDR2 FQNEAQ. This CDR3 is built from 16 residues. Germline trimming cut 5 bases from V and 2 bases from J; bases unmatched to any gene: 8. The CDR3 DNA is TGTGCCAGCAGCCAGGGACTAGCTGCGAACACAGATACGCAGTATTTT. It specifies CASSQGLAANTDTQYF.

The rearrangement uses TRBV5-4 and TRBJ1-4; TRBD1 agrees at 10 bases. The CDR3 has 15 amino acids. Germline V lookup: CDR1 SGHNT, CDR2 YYREEE (reference sequence). V lost 0 bases, J lost 8 bases, and 4 bases stayed unmatched. The CDR3 reads CASSLDQDRGEKLFF. The CDR3 DNA is TGTGCCAGCAGCTTGGACCAGGACAGGGGGGAAAAACTGTTTTTT.

J is TRBJ2-7 and V is TRBV2, with TRBD1 matching over 8 bases. The germline CDR1 and CDR2 sequences are SNHLY and FYNNEI. J gave up 3 bases and V 5 bases, and 6 bases lay outside the gene matches. The CDR3 covers 14 residues. CDR3 loop: CASSFDRGVYEQYF. The CDR3 nucleotides read TGTGCCAGCAGTTTCGACAGGGGTGTCTACGAGCAGTACTTC.

The table lists this clone with a few counts. The chain joins TRBV11-3 to TRBJ2-2; TRBD2 matches at 8 bases. This CDR3 contains 14 residues. Germline values: CDR1 SGHNT, CDR2 YENEEA. V trimming: 7 bases; J trimming: 6 bases; junction bases outside the gene matches: 7. In DNA, the CDR3 is TGTGCCAGCACCCCCTCGGGAGGGGCCGGGGAGCTGTTTTTT. Translation: CASTPSGGAGELFF.

This chain links TRBV7-9 with TRBJ1-1; 10 bases match TRBD1. Looked up from germline, CDR1 is SEHNR and CDR2 is FQNEAQ (reference sequence). V lost 4 bases to trimming and J lost 3 bases; unmatched junction nucleotides: 2. The CDR3 length is 14 residues. CDR3 bases: TGTGCCAGCAGCTCCGGGACAGGGGACACTGAAGCTTTCTTT. This translates into CASSSGTGDTEAFF.

The chain couples TRBV30 to TRBJ2-2, with 15 bases aligning to TRBD2. Germline assignment: CDR1 GTSNPN and CDR2 SVGIG (reference sequence). CDR3 length equals 17 residues. The V gene end was trimmed by 5 bases and the J gene end by 2 bases; junction bases not matched to a gene: 6. CDR3 region: CAWAAGLAGGNTGELFF. In nucleotides, the CDR3 is TGTGCCTGGGCCGCGGGACTAGCGGGAGGTAACACCGGGGAGCTGTTTTTT.

The chain employs TRBV2 and TRBJ1-6, with D unresolved. Trimming removed 8 bases from V and 7 bases from J, with 12 bases in between. The CDR3 extends over 13 amino acids. Germline V lookup: CDR1 SNHLY, CDR2 FYNNEI. The CDR3 region is CASEEARNSPLHF. DNA for the CDR3: TGTGCCAGCGAAGAGGCTCGGAATTCACCCCTCCACTTT.

The V and J genes are TRBV19 and TRBJ1-5, with D perhaps matching TRBD1 (5 bases). In germline, CDR1 is LNHDA, CDR2 SQIVND (reference sequence). Deletions cut 3 bases from V and 5 bases from J, with 11 bases between. The CDR3 has 14 amino acids. CDR3 DNA: TGTGCCAGTAGTATCGGGACTTACGATCAGCCCCAGCATTTT. Translated, it gives CASSIGTYDQPQHF.